This record covers a single T cell receptor beta chain. Its antigen is undetermined. These data originate in a study of T cell responses to AZD1222 COVID-19 vaccine. The method was immunoSEQ multiplex PCR; TCRdb's version includes in-frame clones alone and lacks a portion of them. The data show approximately 83,000 clones, under 95% seen once. Overall study findings and caveats: At baseline, seropositivity was found in only a handful of AZD1222 recipients. Within unmutated variant regions lay the reported targets of nearly half of spike-specific TCRs.

This TCR was sampled from an adult in good health. Sequenced material: peripheral blood, taken on day 0 of MenACWY control vaccination.

CDR3 sequence: CASSRDRSDYGYTF. CDR3 nucleotide sequence: TGTGCCAGCTCCCGGGACAGAAGCGACTATGGCTACACCTTC. The chain has TRBV18 and TRBJ1-2, with 7 positions matching TRBD1. The germline V gene has CDR1 KGHSH and CDR2 LQKENI. The CDR3 covers 14 residues. V lost 6 bases to trimming and J lost 3 bases; unmatched junction nucleotides: 7.